This paragraph covers one TCR beta chain sequence. The antigen is not known. V trimming: 4 bases; J trimming: 2 bases; junction bases outside the gene matches: 12. The CDR3 is 17 residues long. Germline V gene lookup returns CDR1 SQVTM and CDR2 ANQGSEA. Naive CD8 cells lacked CD45RO and underwent positive selection for CCR7, leaving out terminally differentiated effector memory CD45RA+ cells. There were no recent acute infections or vaccinations among the donors, who were healthy HIV-negative adults. These data come from a study of shared clonotypes between healthy human individuals. Looking at the study overall: A couple of female and a few male donors aged 18 to 49 were enrolled. Three plates each covered CD4 naive and memory; CD8 naive two, CD8 memory one. Study-level findings and limits: Memory subsets generally showed lower estimated richness than naive subsets.

Assay: immunoSEQ multiplex PCR; the TCRdb copy retains only in-frame clones and omits some. The sample carries 800,000 to 950,000 clones, 96% recorded once. The sequence came from a man younger than 45 in good health. Sequencing was done on a sample of naive CD8+ T cells sorted from blood. The chain links TRBV29-1 to TRBJ2-1, with 9 bases fitting TRBD2. In DNA, the CDR3 is TGCAGCGTTGGGCGGGAGGGAAGTCCTTCTCCCTACAATGAGCAGTTCTTC. This sequence encodes CSVGREGSPSPYNEQFF.